This is a list of T cell receptor beta chains from one sample in a study of cytomegalovirus exposure and HLA in healthy donors. Clones were sequenced by immunoSEQ multiplex PCR, and TCRdb holds only the in-frame ones, with some missing. This table has about 160,000 clones, almost 80% appearing once. The sequencing sample was made of PBMCs. The receptor set was obtained from a man aged 30 to 39 in good health and CMV-seronegative. CDR3s include the opening cysteine and the closing phenylalanine or tryptophan. D genes are given only for firm matches. A row's size may be missing; if present it is once, few, many or a size class.

clone size	V gene	D gene	J gene	CDR3 protein	CDR3 DNA
-	TRBV7-2	TRBD2	TRBJ2-1	CASSFRIGLAVNNEQFF	TGTGCCAGCAGCTTTCGTATAGGACTAGCGGTGAACAATGAGCAGTTCTTC
-	TRBV25-1	-	TRBJ2-2	CASRVMDSNTGELFF	TGTGCCAGCAGGGTAATGGACAGCAACACCGGGGAGCTGTTTTTT
once	TRBV11-2	-	TRBJ2-5	CASSLGERETQYF	TGTGCCAGCAGCTTAGGCGAGAGAGAGACCCAGTACTTC
-	TRBV7-3	-	TRBJ2-5	CASSSTDSETQYF	TGTGCCAGCAGCTCGACAGATTCGGAGACCCAGTACTTC
-	TRBV19	TRBD1	TRBJ1-5	CASRVDRGNQPQHF	TGTGCCAGTAGAGTGGACAGGGGCAATCAGCCCCAGCATTTT
-	TRBV6-5	-	TRBJ1-5	CASSLRPGRNQPQHF	TGTGCCAGCAGTCTACGTCCAGGTCGGAATCAGCCCCAGCATTTT
-	TRBV27	-	TRBJ2-7	CASRFTTGTYEQYF	TGTGCCAGCAGATTTACGACAGGCACCTACGAGCAGTACTTC
-	TRBV4-3	TRBD2	TRBJ2-1	CASSQEGGGSYNEQFF	TGCGCCAGCAGCCAAGAGGGCGGCGGGAGTTACAATGAGCAGTTCTTC
-	TRBV7-8	-	TRBJ1-2	CASSLAGANYGYTF	TGTGCCAGCAGCTTAGCGGGAGCTAACTATGGCTACACCTTC
-	TRBV6-6	TRBD1	TRBJ2-7	CASSWDRDTYEQYF	TGTGCCAGCAGTTGGGACAGGGACACCTACGAGCAGTACTTC
few	TRBV5-6	TRBD1	TRBJ1-1	CASSGGQGTLAVF	TGTGCCAGCAGCGGGGGACAGGGGACCTTAGCGGTCTTT
-	TRBV4-1	TRBD2	TRBJ2-1	CASSHPGGGGDEQFF	TGCGCCAGCAGCCATCCTGGCGGGGGGGGTGATGAGCAGTTCTTC
once	TRBV6-6	TRBD2	TRBJ2-7	CASRLGLAGAYEQYF	TGTGCCAGCAGACTGGGACTAGCGGGAGCCTACGAGCAGTACTTC
-	TRBV7-9	TRBD2	TRBJ2-5	CASSLVAGGIAGETQYF	TGTGCCAGCAGCTTAGTGGCGGGAGGAATTGCGGGAGAGACCCAGTACTTC
-	TRBV5-1	-	TRBJ1-4	CASSSADRLNEKLFF	TGCGCCAGCAGCTCGGCGGACAGATTAAATGAAAAACTGTTTTTT
once	TRBV7-6	-	TRBJ1-2	CASSTPSTAGNYGYTF	TGTGCCAGCAGCACCCCCAGCACAGCGGGGAACTATGGCTACACCTTC
-	TRBV30	TRBD1	TRBJ1-2	CAWSVTGDSNYGYTF	TGTGCCTGGAGCGTTACAGGGGATTCGAACTATGGCTACACCTTC
-	TRBV6-5	-	TRBJ2-7	CASRPPAGNSYEQYF	TGTGCCAGCAGACCCCCCGCCGGGAACTCCTACGAGCAGTACTTC
-	TRBV11-2	-	TRBJ2-3	CASSLGPGADTDTQYF	TGTGCCAGCAGCTTAGGCCCGGGAGCAGACACAGATACGCAGTATTTT
-	TRBV30	TRBD1	TRBJ2-7	CAWSPRQGWNEQYF	TGTGCCTGGAGCCCTAGACAGGGGTGGAACGAGCAGTACTTC
-	TRBV6-6	TRBD2	TRBJ2-1	CASSPRDYPYNEQFF	TGTGCCAGCAGTCCCCGGGACTACCCCTACAATGAGCAGTTCTTC
-	TRBV9	-	TRBJ1-1	CASSVPTGGNTEAFF	TGTGCCAGCAGCGTTCCGACAGGAGGGAACACTGAAGCTTTCTTT
-	TRBV4-1	TRBD1	TRBJ1-1	CASSQWDRDTEAFF	TGCGCCAGCAGCCAATGGGACAGGGATACTGAAGCTTTCTTT
-	TRBV9	-	TRBJ1-4	CASSVAGRSNEKLFF	TGTGCCAGCAGCGTAGCGGGGAGGTCTAATGAAAAACTGTTTTTT
-	TRBV25-1	-	TRBJ2-7	CASSEYGLNSYEQYF	TGTGCCAGCAGTGAATATGGACTCAACTCCTACGAGCAGTACTTC
-	TRBV4-1	TRBD2	TRBJ2-7	CASSLWASGSYEQYF	TGCGCCAGCAGCCTCTGGGCTAGCGGCTCCTACGAGCAGTACTTC
once	TRBV19	-	TRBJ1-4	CASSHTPGLGVATNEKLFF	TGTGCCAGTAGCCACACCCCCGGACTGGGAGTAGCAACTAATGAAAAACTGTTTTTT
-	TRBV10-1	-	TRBJ1-6	CASSESPQPYNSPLHF	TGCGCCAGCAGTGAGTCTCCACAGCCGTATAATTCACCCCTCCACTTT
-	TRBV7-8	-	TRBJ1-3	CASSYSPSGNTIYF	TGTGCCAGCAGTTATTCCCCCTCCGGGAACACCATATATTTT
-	TRBV10-3	-	TRBJ1-6	CAISETVYNSPLHF	TGTGCCATCAGTGAGACAGTCTATAATTCACCCCTCCACTTT
-	TRBV7-2	TRBD1	TRBJ2-7	CASSWTGSSYEQYF	TGTGCCAGCAGCTGGACAGGCAGCTCCTACGAGCAGTACTTC
-	TRBV18	TRBD1	TRBJ1-6	CASSPRQGNSPLHF	TGTGCCAGCTCACCCAGACAGGGTAATTCACCCCTCCACTTT
-	TRBV14	-	TRBJ2-7	CASSQGRVFYEQYF	TGTGCCAGCAGCCAGGGGCGTGTTTTCTACGAGCAGTACTTC
-	TRBV7-2	-	TRBJ2-7	CASSPRVNEQYF	TGTGCCAGCAGCCCCAGGGTGAACGAGCAGTACTTC
once	TRBV28	-	TRBJ2-1	CASGQEQFF	TGTGCCAGCGGGCAGGAGCAGTTCTTC
-	TRBV5-4	TRBD1	TRBJ2-3	CASSLVDRGTDTQYF	TGTGCCAGCAGCTTGGTTGACAGGGGGACAGATACGCAGTATTTT
-	TRBV9	-	TRBJ2-3	CASSVSGVSTDTQYF	TGTGCCAGCAGCGTGAGCGGCGTAAGCACAGATACGCAGTATTTT
-	TRBV30	-	TRBJ1-5	CAWSEGLSNQPQHF	TGTGCCTGGAGTGAAGGACTTAGCAATCAGCCCCAGCATTTT
-	TRBV28	-	TRBJ1-1	CASNPPWAGLGRTEAFF	TGTGCCAGCAACCCTCCTTGGGCGGGGTTAGGGAGGACTGAAGCTTTCTTT
-	TRBV6-5	-	TRBJ2-1	CASSQAYSYNEQFF	TGTGCCAGCAGCCAGGCCTACTCCTACAATGAGCAGTTCTTC
-	TRBV30	-	TRBJ2-1	CAWSYLGGGDEQFF	TGTGCCTGGAGCTACCTAGGGGGGGGCGATGAGCAGTTCTTC
-	TRBV7-9	TRBD1	TRBJ1-2	CASSLLSQGDYGYTF	TGTGCCAGCAGCTTACTTTCACAGGGGGACTATGGCTACACCTTC
-	TRBV2	-	TRBJ1-2	CASSRETNYGYTF	TGTGCCAGCAGTCGGGAGACTAACTATGGCTACACCTTC
-	TRBV20-1	-	TRBJ1-2	CSAWDNGGYTF	TGCAGTGCGTGGGACAATGGGGGCTACACCTTC
once	TRBV9	-	TRBJ1-6	CASSVLNSPLHF	TGTGCCAGCAGCGTACTCAATTCACCCCTCCACTTT
-	TRBV7-6	TRBD1	TRBJ2-2	CASSSRTGVTGELFF	TGTGCCAGCAGCTCCCGGACAGGGGTCACCGGGGAGCTGTTTTTT
-	TRBV6-6	TRBD1	TRBJ1-2	CASSYTGAVSYGYTF	TGTGCCAGCAGTTATACAGGGGCCGTAAGCTATGGCTACACCTTC
-	TRBV28	TRBD2	TRBJ2-6	CASSPPLAGSGANVLTF	TGTGCCAGCAGTCCACCACTAGCGGGCTCTGGGGCCAACGTCCTGACTTTC